This TCR beta chain was sequenced in a study of T cell changes during pregnancy in multiple sclerosis. In its sample, this clone was seen once. CDR1 and CDR2 from the germline V gene are LNHDA and SQIVND (reference sequence). CDR3 length equals 12 residues. Clones were read by immunoSEQ multiplex PCR, and TCRdb kept only the in-frame ones, dropping some. The sample includes about 73,000 clones, 85% to 95% of them seen just once. The chain employs TRBV19 and TRBJ1-1, with D possibly being TRBD1 (5 bases). This specimen consisted of peripheral blood, obtained in the third trimester of pregnancy. This receptor was obtained from a female donor in good health, enrolled as a control in a pregnancy study. The CDR3: CAGGSLNTEAFF. CDR3 sequence (DNA): TGTGCTGGGGGGTCCCTCAACACTGAAGCTTTCTTT.